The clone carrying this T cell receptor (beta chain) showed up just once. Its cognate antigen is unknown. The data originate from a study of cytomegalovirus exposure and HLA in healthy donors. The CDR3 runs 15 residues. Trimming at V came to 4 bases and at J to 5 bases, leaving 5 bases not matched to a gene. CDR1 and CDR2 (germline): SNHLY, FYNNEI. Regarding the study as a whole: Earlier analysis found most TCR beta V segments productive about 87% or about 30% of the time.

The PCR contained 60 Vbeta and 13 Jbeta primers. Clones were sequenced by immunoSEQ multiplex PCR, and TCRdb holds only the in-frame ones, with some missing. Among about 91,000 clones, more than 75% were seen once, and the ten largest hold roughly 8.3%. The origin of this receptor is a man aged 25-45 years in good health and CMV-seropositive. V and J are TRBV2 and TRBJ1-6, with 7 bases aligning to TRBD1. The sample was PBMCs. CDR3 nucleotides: TGTGCCAGCAGTGCTTACAGGGGTCATAATTCACCCCTCCACTTT. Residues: CASSAYRGHNSPLHF. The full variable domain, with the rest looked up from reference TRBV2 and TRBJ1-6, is EPEVTQTPSHQVTQMGQEVILRCVPISNHLYFYWYRQILGQKVEFLVSFYNNEISEKSEIFDDQFSVERPDGSNFTLKIRSTKLEDSAMYFCASSAYRGHNSPLHFGNGTRLTVT.